The clone carrying this T cell receptor (beta chain) has a count of ten or more. The data derive from a study of T-cell reconstitution after alpha-beta-depleted transplantation in children. Preparation of the TCRbeta library was carried out with unique molecular identifiers. TCRdb reanalysed the PCR reads using MiXCR and keeps one entry per CDR3 protein. The sample contains 200,000 to 250,000 distinct CDR3 sequences, under 9.5% of which appear only once. CDR1 and CDR2 from the germline V gene are SGHKS and YYEKEE (reference sequence). Trimming took off 6 bases at V and 5 bases at J, with 20 bases between the two ends. The CDR3 contains 15 residues.

The sequences come from PBMCs from the stem cell graft donor, collected from the stem cell graft. The chain uses TRBV5-5 and TRBJ2-5, with D perhaps TRBD2 (5 bases). The clonotype comes from a human donor who donated a stem cell graft to a child with acute lymphoblastic leukemia. The CDR3, as DNA: TGTGCCAGCATTTTTTTCGACGGCTCGGGGGAGACCCAGTACTTC. This sequence encodes CASIFFDGSGETQYF.